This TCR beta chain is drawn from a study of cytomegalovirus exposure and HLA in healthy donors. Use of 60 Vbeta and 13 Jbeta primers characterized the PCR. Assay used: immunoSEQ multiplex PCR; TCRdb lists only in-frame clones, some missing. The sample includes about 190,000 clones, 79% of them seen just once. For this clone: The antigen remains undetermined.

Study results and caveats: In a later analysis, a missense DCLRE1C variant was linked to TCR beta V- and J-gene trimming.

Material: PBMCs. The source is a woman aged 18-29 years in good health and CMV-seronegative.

The DNA of the CDR3 is TGTGCCAGCAGCCAAGATGTGTCCCCGGGGGGTCCCAATTCACCCCTCCACTTT. This encodes CASSQDVSPGGPNSPLHF. The V and J genes are TRBV4-2 and TRBJ1-6; tentatively, D is TRBD1 (5 bases). Per germline, CDR1 LGHNA and CDR2 YNFKEQ. The CDR3 runs to 18 residues. The V end was cut by 0 bases, the J end by 7 bases, with 19 bases between.